These 10 T cell receptor beta chains originate from one sample sequenced in a study of control samples from healthy donors and cancer patients. Generated by immunoSEQ multiplex PCR, the TCRdb table keeps only in-frame clones and is missing some. The data show 97,000 or so clones, with approximately 90% seen just once and about 2.5% held by the top ten. The material sequenced was blood. These receptors were obtained from a woman under 30 in good health.

The V gene is TRBV9, the J gene TRBJ1-2, with 9 positions matching TRBD1. Germline V lookup: CDR1 SGDLS, CDR2 YYNGEE. The CDR3 sequence is 13 residues long. J gave up 8 bases and V 5 bases, and 7 bases lay outside the gene matches. The CDR3 DNA reads TGTGCCAGCAGAGAGACAGGGGGAGCCGGCTACACCTTC. Its translation is CASRETGGAGYTF. Combining the CDR3 with reference TRBV9 and TRBJ1-2 gives the whole variable domain DSGVTQTPKHLITATGQRVTLRCSPRSGDLSVYWYQQSLDQGLQFLIQYYNGEERAKGNILERFSAQQFPDLHSELNLSSLELGDSALYFCASRETGGAGYTFGSGTRLTVV.

The chain carries TRBV11-2 and TRBJ2-5; TRBD2 aligns across 7 bases. Germline trimming cut 4 bases from V and 2 bases from J; bases unmatched to any gene: 7. CDR3 length equals 15 residues. Germline assignment: CDR1 SGHAT and CDR2 FQNNGV. CDR3 amino acids: CASSWVTSRQETQYF. CDR3 DNA sequence: TGTGCCAGCAGCTGGGTGACTAGCAGGCAAGAGACCCAGTACTTC.

The CDR3 DNA sequence: TGTGCCAGCAGCCGAGGGGGAGGGTCGGCCTACGAGCAGTACTTC. The encoded protein is CASSRGGGSAYEQYF. This rearrangement joins TRBV7-8 to TRBJ2-7, with D perhaps matching TRBD2 (7 bases). Trimming cost V 5 bases and J 2 bases, with 16 bases left between them. The germline CDR1 and CDR2 sequences are SGHVS and FQNEAQ. The CDR3 runs to 15 residues.

The V and J genes are TRBV6-6 and TRBJ1-5; weak D call: TRBD1 (5 bases). V lost 7 bases and J lost 4, with 14 bases in between. Germline CDR1 is MNHNY and CDR2 is SVGAGI (reference sequence). The CDR3 runs to 14 residues. Here the CDR3 DNA reads TGTGCCAGCATCTCTCGGGCAGGGAATCAGCCCCAGCATTTT. This translates into CASISRAGNQPQHF.

V gene TRBV5-8 combines with J gene TRBJ2-2, with D uncertain. The CDR3 is 17 residues long. Germline CDR1 is SGHTS and CDR2 is YDEGEE. The V end was cut by 2 bases, the J end by 6 bases, with 20 bases between. The CDR3 loop is CASSFGQVDRVPGELFF. The CDR3, as DNA: TGTGCCAGCAGCTTTGGCCAGGTTGATAGGGTCCCCGGGGAGCTGTTTTTT.

This clone occurred a few times. This sequence joins TRBV9 and TRBJ1-1; TRBD1 aligns across 7 bases. From germline, CDR1 is SGDLS and CDR2 YYNGEE. This CDR3 contains 17 residues. The junction had 12 bases not matched to a gene; V was cut back by 3 bases and J by 1 base. The CDR3 loop reads CASSAPRSGGRNTEAFF. CDR3 in DNA: TGTGCCAGCAGCGCCCCCAGATCAGGGGGTAGGAACACTGAAGCTTTCTTT.

The genes are TRBV4-2 and TRBJ2-7, with unresolved D. Germline V gene sequence: CDR1 LGHNA, CDR2 YNFKEQ. Trimming took off 0 bases at V and 3 bases at J, with 9 bases between the two ends. The CDR3 consists of 14 residues. The CDR3 DNA is TGTGCCAGCAGCCAAGATCTAGTCGGCTACGAGCAGTACTTC. Translating gives CASSQDLVGYEQYF.

The chain has TRBV11-2 and TRBJ2-2; the match to TRBD2 covers 8 bases. The CDR3 length is 14 residues. J lost 3 bases, V lost 6 bases, and 3 bases had no gene match. Germline lookup yields CDR1 SGHAT and CDR2 FQNNGV. The CDR3 loop reads CASRKLADTGELFF. For the CDR3, the DNA is TGTGCCAGCAGGAAACTAGCGGACACCGGGGAGCTGTTTTTT.

The gene calls are TRBV4-2 and TRBJ2-7; D gene unclear. Between the trimmed V and J ends, which lost 5 bases and 0 bases, there was a span of 2 bases. CDR3 size: 11 residues. The germline gives CDR1 LGHNA, CDR2 YNFKEQ. The CDR3 DNA reads TGTGCCAGCAGCGACTCCTACGAGCAGTACTTC. Translation: CASSDSYEQYF.

This clone showed up just a few times. The rearrangement uses TRBV11-3 and TRBJ2-7; D unclear. Trimming removed 0 bases at V and 7 bases at J, with 7 bases between. The CDR3 length is 12 residues. Per germline, CDR1 SGHNT and CDR2 YENEEA. The CDR3 DNA sequence: TGTGCCAGCAGCTTAGACGTGGAAGAGCAGTACTTC. Protein product: CASSLDVEEQYF.